This entry features one TCR beta chain sequence. The antigen remains unidentified. Sample time point: blood 4 weeks post-SBRT, at nephrectomy. As to treatment: 15 Gy SBRT to primary tumor, nephrectomy 4 weeks later. Blood was sampled at baseline, 2 weeks and 4 weeks after SBRT. TCRdb's table, derived via immunoSEQ multiplex PCR, lists solely in-frame clones and lacks some. Found here are about 83,000 clones, roughly 83% of them singletons; the top ten hold more than 2%. The record originates from a study of radiation and T cells in renal cell carcinoma. General observations from the study: From baseline, blood top tumor clonotypes peaked at 2 weeks post-radiation.

V was clipped by 6 bases and J by 4 bases, with 14 bases between them. CDR1 and CDR2 (germline): SGHTA, FQGNSA. The CDR3 runs to 14 residues. Sample: blood, taken from a patient whose treatment included radiotherapy and nephrectomy. The TCR sequence derives from a woman aged 60 to 75 with renal cell carcinoma. J is TRBJ2-3 and V is TRBV7-2; possibly TRBD2 for D (6 bases). The CDR3 loop reads CASSRSREADTQYF. The CDR3 region has the DNA TGTGCCAGCAGTCGAAGCAGGGAGGCAGATACGCAGTATTTT.